This T cell receptor (beta chain) was retrieved from a study of Graves' ophthalmopathy and Graves' hyperthyroidism. Orbital computed tomography, thyroid ultrasound, TRAb, serum thyroxine and clinical symptoms formed the basis of diagnosis. RNA served as the template for amplifying TCR beta CDR3 regions. The workflow started with a first-round RT-PCR run with HTBI primers and then moved on to a second-round multiplex PCR. One entry per CDR3 protein results from TCRdb running MiXCR on the multiplex PCR reads. The sample holds 600,000 to 700,000 distinct CDR3 sequences, about 41% seen once. Germline CDR1 and CDR2: MGHDK and SYGVNS. Trimming removed 4 bases from V and 4 bases from J, with 14 bases in between. The CDR3 contains 14 residues. This clonotype was picked up many times.

The chain recombines TRBV25-1 with TRBJ2-7, with D maybe TRBD1 (6 bases). The TCR sequence derives from an adult man with Graves' ophthalmopathy. Material for sequencing was peripheral blood. CDR3 region: CASSVPGHNYEQYF. As DNA, the CDR3 is TGTGCCAGCAGTGTTCCGGGACATAATTACGAGCAGTACTTC.